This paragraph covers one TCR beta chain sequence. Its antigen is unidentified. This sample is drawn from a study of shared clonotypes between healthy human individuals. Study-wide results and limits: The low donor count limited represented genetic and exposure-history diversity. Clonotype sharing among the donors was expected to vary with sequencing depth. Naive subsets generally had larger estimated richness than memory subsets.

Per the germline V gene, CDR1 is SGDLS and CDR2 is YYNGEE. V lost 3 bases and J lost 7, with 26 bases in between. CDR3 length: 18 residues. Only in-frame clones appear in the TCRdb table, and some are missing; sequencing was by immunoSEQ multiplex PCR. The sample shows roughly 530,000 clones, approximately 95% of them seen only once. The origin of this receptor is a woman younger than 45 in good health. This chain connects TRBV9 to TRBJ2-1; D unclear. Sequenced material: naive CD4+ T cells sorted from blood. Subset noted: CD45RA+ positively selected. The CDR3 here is CASSEGSLGIPAVNEQFF. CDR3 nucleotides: TGTGCCAGCAGCGAAGGAAGCTTGGGGATCCCCGCCGTGAATGAGCAGTTCTTC. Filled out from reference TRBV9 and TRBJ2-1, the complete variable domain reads DSGVTQTPKHLITATGQRVTLRCSPRSGDLSVYWYQQSLDQGLQFLIQYYNGEERAKGNILERFSAQQFPDLHSELNLSSLELGDSALYFCASSEGSLGIPAVNEQFFGPGTRLTVL.